The 3 T cell receptor beta chains below were found in one sample sequenced in a study of blood T cells in healthy people across ages. For the second PCR, which ran for about 6 to 12 cycles, a sample-barcoded 5' primer and a J-beta primer mix were used. TCRdb passed the 5' RACE reads through MiXCR, listing each CDR3 protein once. Altogether fewer than 1,200,000 distinct CDR3 sequences are present, about 23% being singletons, with the ten largest covering less than 0.75%. The same data also went into a second study, on T cells of mothers and their children.

Sequencing was done on a sample of blood. These receptors all stem from a girl between 2 and 10 years old in good health.

This clonotype was recorded once. In DNA, the CDR3 is TGCGCCAGCAGCCAAGCTAGCAGAGTCTACGAGCAGTACTTC. Translated: CASSQASRVYEQYF. This chain uses TRBV4-1 with TRBJ2-7, with D tentatively TRBD2 (5 bases). This CDR3 has 14 residues. Between the trimmed V and J ends, which lost 1 base and 3 bases, there was a span of 10 bases. Germline CDR1 MGHRA, CDR2 YSYEKL.

V and J are TRBV12-3 or TRBV12-4 and TRBJ1-6; D is unclear. The V end lost 0 bases, the J end lost 5 bases, and 5 bases lay between the germline ends. This CDR3 comprises 14 residues. CDR3 sequence: CASSLAPHNSPLHF. CDR3 nucleotide sequence: TGTGCCAGCAGTTTAGCGCCTCATAATTCACCCCTCCACTTT.

This clonotype was observed a few times. The V gene is TRBV2, the J gene TRBJ2-5; 7 bases line up with TRBD1. CDR1 and CDR2 (germline): SNHLY, FYNNEI. The CDR3 totals 18 residues. With 5 bases clipped from V and 3 bases from J, the junction kept 18 bases outside the gene matches. This CDR3 reads CASSPYIADRMDEETQYF. The CDR3 region has the DNA TGTGCCAGCAGTCCTTATATCGCGGACAGGATGGATGAAGAGACCCAGTACTTC.